This TCR beta chain comes out of a study of blood T cell repertoires in COVID-19. Study-level background: Collection of acute and convalescent COVID-19 samples took place in the United States, Italy and Spain. The analysed material was cDNA or gDNA that came from T cells, B-cell-depleted T cells, or PBMCs.

Authors' analysis steps: Amplification with reference gene primers provided the estimates of nucleated cell counts. The data were produced by immunoSEQ multiplex PCR, yet TCRdb's version contains in-frame clones alone and is incomplete. That table furnishes V, J and clone size, whereas the DNA furnished D and trimming. The sample holds tens of thousands of clones, 85% seen once. This clone was picked up one time. The CDR3 extends over 18 amino acids. Trimming took 0 bases from V and 0 from J, leaving 15 bases between them. CDR1 is WNHNN, CDR2 SYGVQD, per germline (reference sequence). The sample was peripheral blood. The receptor was derived from a human donor in a cohort sampled during active COVID-19. The V and J genes are TRBV10-1 and TRBJ1-3; a weak D match, TRBD1 (5 bases). CDR3 amino acids: CASSESFGASSSGNTIYF. DNA for the CDR3: TGCGCCAGCAGTGAGTCGTTTGGGGCGTCGAGCTCTGGAAACACCATATATTTT.